This T cell receptor (beta chain) was found in a study of CD4 T cells in relation to SARS-CoV-2 and coronaviruses. To note about this clone: Its specificity is unknown.

Unexposed donor CD4+ T cells date from about 2011-2019, before the COVID-19 pandemic. The cells were cultured for about 10 days before CD4+ T cells were isolated. Method: immunoSEQ multiplex PCR; TCRdb's copy keeps in-frame clones and lacks some. In the table there are 18,000 or so clones, roughly 77% of which are singletons. Study-wide results and limits: This crossreactivity analysis covered spike protein alone, no other viral proteins.

CDR1 is MNHNS, CDR2 SASEGT, per germline. The CDR3 sequence is 15 residues long. V lost 2 bases and J 0 bases, leaving 8 bases between the germline ends. This clonotype was obtained from a human donor in good health. This chain connects TRBV6-1 to TRBJ1-3; D is uncertain. The source material was CD4+ T cells from PBMCs, cultured in vitro. CDR3 sequence: CASSENPASGNTIYF. The CDR3 nucleotides read TGTGCCAGCAGTGAAAACCCCGCCTCTGGAAACACCATATATTTT.